Presented here are 2 T cell receptor beta chains from one specimen sequenced in a study of CD8 T cells in ankylosing spondylitis (dated by TCRdb to about 2017). Libraries came from 5' RACE. The reads were generated on an Illumina HiSeq 2500. TCRdb itself trimmed the public reads at Q25 with fastp, ran MiXCR and retained productive beta chains. Here each entry gathers all rows of one CDR3 protein and keeps the most common genes and DNA. This sample comprises 100,000 to 150,000 distinct CDR3 sequences, roughly 9% of them detected only once. The top ten hold 2.5% to 4% of the sample. Sequenced input: blood, either unsorted or a sorted T cell fraction (not recorded which). Every receptor here comes from a male donor with ankylosing spondylitis or in good health (not recorded which).

This clonotype has a count of ten or more. V usage is TRBV20-1 and J usage is TRBJ2-7; 10 nucleotides match TRBD1. Germline V lookup: CDR1 DFQATT, CDR2 SNEGSKA (reference sequence). The CDR3 is made up of 14 amino acids. V shed 6 bases and J 5 bases; nucleotides not matched to a gene: 10. For the CDR3, the DNA is TGCAGTGCCCCGGCCGGGACAGGGGACCACGAGCAGTACTTC. Amino acids: CSAPAGTGDHEQYF.

The CDR3 loop reads CASARREQFF. CDR3 in DNA: TGTGCCAGCGCCCGTAGGGAGCAGTTCTTC. This rearrangement joins TRBV2 to TRBJ2-1; D call uncertain. V lost 8 bases and J lost 10, with 9 bases in between. Germline V gene lookup returns CDR1 SNHLY and CDR2 FYNNEI. This CDR3 is 10 amino acids long.